The clone carrying this TCR beta chain was recorded a few times. The sample belongs to a study of T cells after yellow fever vaccination. There are 13 residues in the CDR3. V was clipped by 0 bases and J by 4 bases, with 6 bases between them. In germline, CDR1 is SGDLS, CDR2 YYNGEE. TCRdb reanalysed the 5' RACE reads using MiXCR and keeps one entry per CDR3 protein. The table has some 340,000 distinct CDR3 sequences, about 4% seen once; the top ten hold about 22%. The receptor was isolated from a man aged 18-30 years who received the YFV17D yellow fever vaccine. The chain couples TRBV9 to TRBJ2-3; D not certain. The sequencing here drew on PBMCs, taken 5 days after the yellow fever booster vaccination. This CDR3 is CASSVGNSDTQYF. CDR3 sequence (DNA): TGTGCCAGCAGCGTAGGCAATTCAGATACGCAGTATTTT. Combining the CDR3 with reference TRBV9 and TRBJ2-3 gives the whole variable domain DSGVTQTPKHLITATGQRVTLRCSPRSGDLSVYWYQQSLDQGLQFLIQYYNGEERAKGNILERFSAQQFPDLHSELNLSSLELGDSALYFCASSVGNSDTQYFGPGTRLTVL.